Listed here are 21 T cell receptor beta chains from one sample, sequenced in a study of neurological immune-mediated disorders. TCRdb reanalysed the 5' RACE reads using MiXCR and keeps one entry per CDR3 protein. Among some 100,000 distinct CDR3 sequences listed, about 13% were seen once. This sample's time point: longitudinal time-point 2. The source material was PBMCs. The receptors derive from a female donor with HTLV-1-associated myelopathy (HAM/TSP).

This clonotype was found many times. DNA for the CDR3: TGTGCCAGCAGGCCCGAGACTAGCGGTAGCTCCTACGAGCAGTACTTC. Translating gives CASRPETSGSSYEQYF. The chain has TRBV12-3 or TRBV12-4 and TRBJ2-7, with 9 bases that match TRBD2. The CDR3 is 16 residues long. J was trimmed by 0 bases and V by 6 bases; bases with no gene match: 9.

This clonotype was observed many times. The rearrangement links TRBV6-2 or TRBV6-3 to TRBJ2-2; D gene ambiguous. Trimming left V 10 bases short and J 1 base short, with 4 bases between. The CDR3 covers 11 residues. Germline lookup yields CDR1 MNHEY and CDR2 SVGEGT. The CDR3 reads CATGNTGELFF. The CDR3 DNA reads as TGTGCCACCGGGAACACCGGGGAGCTGTTTTTT.

This clonotype was recorded at least ten times. The chain joins TRBV24-1 to TRBJ2-3; 15 bases map to TRBD2. The CDR3 is 18 amino acids. V was pared by 3 bases and J by 0 bases, with 3 bases of the junction left unmatched. The germline V gene has CDR1 KGHDR and CDR2 SFDVKD. Here the CDR3 reads CATSDGTSGGFSTDTQYF. The CDR3 DNA follows: TGTGCCACCAGTGATGGGACTAGCGGGGGGTTTAGCACAGATACGCAGTATTTT.

This clonotype was detected ten times or more. The rearrangement uses TRBV2 and TRBJ1-6; D is unresolved. Looked up from germline, CDR1 is SNHLY and CDR2 is FYNNEI. The CDR3 length is 13 residues. V lost 6 bases, J lost 4 bases, and 7 bases lay in between. The CDR3 DNA reads as TGTGCCAGCAGGGAAACTTATAATTCACCCCTCCACTTT. Translation gives CASRETYNSPLHF.

About this clonotype: The limits of the CDR3 on the DNA are not certain, so only TCRdb's listed CDR3 is given. The rearrangement links TRBV5-1 to TRBJ2-7. CDR1 is SGHRS and CDR2 is YFSETQ in the germline V gene. A total of 24 residues make up the CDR3, ends included. The CDR3: CASTNQTSMYLCASTQLSKGEQYF.

This clonotype was recorded many times. The chain combines TRBV7-2 with TRBJ2-2; D may match TRBD1 or TRBD2 (5 bases each). Per germline, CDR1 SGHTA and CDR2 FQGNSA. Trimming stripped 5 bases from V and 4 bases from J, with 17 bases between. CDR3 length: 16 residues. The CDR3 spells CASSNPSPRGTGELFF. CDR3 in DNA: TGTGCCAGCAGCAACCCCAGCCCGAGGGGCACCGGGGAGCTGTTTTTT.

The chain combines TRBV4-1 with TRBJ2-1, with 10 bases matching TRBD2. CDR3 length: 18 residues. J was trimmed by 6 bases and V by 3 bases; bases with no gene match: 14. The germline gives CDR1 MGHRA, CDR2 YSYEKL. CDR3 loop: CASSHPYPGTSAGNEQFF. Written as DNA, the CDR3 is TGCGCCAGCAGCCACCCTTATCCCGGGACTAGCGCTGGCAATGAGCAGTTCTTC.

This clonotype has a count of ten or more. One junction end does not reproduce the germline sequence, and a read error may be involved. J is TRBJ2-7 and V is TRBV7-2; 8 nucleotides agree with TRBD2. Germline CDR1 reads SGHTA; CDR2 reads FQGNSA. CDR3 length: 17 residues. In nucleotides, the CDR3 is TGTGCCAGCAGCTTAGGTGGGGGACTAGTACTCTCCTTCGAGCAGTACTTC. It is translated as CASSLGGGLVLSFEQYF.

The V and J genes are TRBV28 and TRBJ2-5, with 7 positions matching TRBD1. CDR3 size: 15 residues. From germline, CDR1 is MDHEN and CDR2 SYDVKM. V was clipped by 5 bases and J by 5 bases; unmatched bases: 11. The CDR3 region is CASSPPATGVETQYF. The CDR3 bases are TGTGCCAGCAGTCCGCCGGCAACAGGGGTGGAGACCCAGTACTTC.

This clonotype appeared many times. V and J are TRBV5-6 and TRBJ2-5, with TRBD2 matching over 8 bases. After removal of 3 bases from V and 5 bases from J, the junction contained 6 bases not matched to a gene. The germline CDR1 and CDR2 sequences are SGHDT and YYEEEE. The CDR3 consists of 14 residues. The CDR3 region has the DNA TGTGCCAGCAGCTATCCCGGACTAGCCGAGACCCAGTACTTC. This translates into CASSYPGLAETQYF.

This clonotype was recorded a few times. The rearrangement uses TRBV9 and TRBJ2-7; the D gene is possibly TRBD1 (6 bases). The ends were cut back, 0 bases at V and 5 bases at J, with 12 bases in the middle. CDR3 length: 14 residues. Germline V gene sequence: CDR1 SGDLS, CDR2 YYNGEE. The CDR3 DNA is TGTGCCAGCAGCGTAGGTACAGGGAACCACGAGCAGTACTTC. Translated: CASSVGTGNHEQYF.

This clonotype was counted many times. The chain recombines TRBV3-1 with TRBJ2-5; tentative D call: TRBD2 (6 bases). This CDR3 region has 15 residues. The ends were cut back, 0 bases at V and 4 bases at J, with 12 bases in the middle. The V gene's germline CDR1 is LGHDT and CDR2 YNNKEL (reference sequence). In nucleotides, the CDR3 is TGTGCCAGCAGCCAAGATCTTTGGCGGGGAGAGACCCAGTACTTC. Its protein is CASSQDLWRGETQYF.

This clonotype showed up many times. The chain combines TRBV20-1 with TRBJ2-2; TRBD1 agrees at 7 bases. The CDR3 is 15 residues long. The V gene end was trimmed by 0 bases and the J gene end by 2 bases; junction bases not matched to a gene: 3. CDR1 is DFQATT, CDR2 SNEGSKA, per germline (reference sequence). CDR3 nucleotides: TGCAGTGCTAGAGATGGGACAGTTAACACCGGGGAGCTGTTTTTT. It codes for CSARDGTVNTGELFF.

This clonotype appeared many times. V gene TRBV28 combines with J gene TRBJ2-6; TRBD2 might be the D (5 bases). Germline-derived CDR1 and CDR2 are MDHEN and SYDVKM. The CDR3 totals 16 residues. Trimming cost V 1 base and J 3 bases, with 10 bases left between them. The CDR3 sequence: CASSLSQGSGANVLTF. CDR3 bases: TGTGCCAGCAGTTTATCGCAAGGGAGTGGGGCCAACGTCCTGACTTTC.

The chain carries TRBV5-1 and TRBJ2-7; D call uncertain. This CDR3 contains 16 residues. CDR1 is SGHRS, CDR2 YFSETQ, per germline. The ends were cut back, 4 bases at V and 2 bases at J, with 19 bases in the middle. CDR3 coding DNA: TGCGCCAGCAGCGGCGGCGATCGGAACCTAGCCTACGAGCAGTACTTC. Encoded protein: CASSGGDRNLAYEQYF.

This clonotype was counted ten times or more. The chain joins TRBV12-3 or TRBV12-4 to TRBJ1-2, with D perhaps TRBD1 (6 bases). This CDR3 spans 15 amino acids. V lost 4 bases, J lost 2 bases, and 14 bases lay in between. The CDR3 nucleotides are TGTGCCAGCAGTTCCTACAGGGAGAGGAACTATGGCTACACCTTC. Residues: CASSSYRERNYGYTF.

This clonotype was seen many times. The CDR3: CASSYGDLPHNEQFF. The CDR3 DNA is TGTGCCAGCAGTTACGGGGACCTACCCCACAATGAGCAGTTCTTC. V is TRBV6-5 and J is TRBJ2-1; possibly TRBD1 or TRBD2 for D (5 bases each). Per germline, CDR1 MNHEY and CDR2 SVGAGI. The CDR3 consists of 15 residues. V was pared by 2 bases and J by 5 bases, with 13 bases between.

The chain has TRBV24-1 and TRBJ2-1; possibly TRBD2 for D (7 bases). Germline-derived CDR1 and CDR2 are KGHDR and SFDVKD. The CDR3 contains 15 residues. V shed 5 bases and J shed 5 bases, with 15 bases lying between them. CDR3 coding DNA: TGTGCCACCAGTGGATCTACAGGGAGGGACAATGAGCAGTTCTTC. Translating it yields CATSGSTGRDNEQFF.

Notes on this clonotype: A much larger clone lies a single base off, so this may be a read error. V usage is TRBV10-3 and J usage is TRBJ2-1; possible D gene TRBD2, 6 bases. The germline gives CDR1 ENHRY, CDR2 SYGVKD. The CDR3 has 13 amino acids. Trimming took 9 bases from V and 4 from J, leaving 13 bases between them. The CDR3 DNA reads as TGTGCCATTCATTACGGGGGATACAATGAGCAGTTCTTC. Translation gives CAIHYGGYNEQFF.

The chain recombines TRBV7-9 with TRBJ1-2, with 8 bases fitting TRBD1. This CDR3 is built from 13 residues. Germline CDR1 and CDR2: SEHNR and FQNEAQ (reference sequence). The V gene end was trimmed by 5 bases and the J gene end by 8 bases; junction bases not matched to a gene: 7. In DNA, the CDR3 is TGTGCCAGCAGCCGCGGACAGGGTGAAGGCTACACCTTC. Residues: CASSRGQGEGYTF. The full variable domain, its missing parts supplied by reference TRBV7-9 and TRBJ1-2, is DTGVSQNPRHKITKRGQNVTFRCDPISEHNRLYWYRQTLGQGPEFLTYFQNEAQLEKSRLLSDRFSAERPKGSFSTLEIQRTEQGDSAMYLCASSRGQGEGYTFGSGTRLTVV.

The sample holds many counts of this clonotype. The chain employs TRBV5-6 and TRBJ2-7, with D unresolved. Trimming shortened V by 1 base and J by 0 bases, and 8 bases separated the two germline ends. CDR1 and CDR2 (germline): SGHDT, YYEEEE. The CDR3 covers 14 residues. CDR3 sequence reads: CASSLFSNSYEQYF. The CDR3 DNA reads TGTGCCAGCAGCTTGTTCTCCAACTCCTACGAGCAGTACTTC.